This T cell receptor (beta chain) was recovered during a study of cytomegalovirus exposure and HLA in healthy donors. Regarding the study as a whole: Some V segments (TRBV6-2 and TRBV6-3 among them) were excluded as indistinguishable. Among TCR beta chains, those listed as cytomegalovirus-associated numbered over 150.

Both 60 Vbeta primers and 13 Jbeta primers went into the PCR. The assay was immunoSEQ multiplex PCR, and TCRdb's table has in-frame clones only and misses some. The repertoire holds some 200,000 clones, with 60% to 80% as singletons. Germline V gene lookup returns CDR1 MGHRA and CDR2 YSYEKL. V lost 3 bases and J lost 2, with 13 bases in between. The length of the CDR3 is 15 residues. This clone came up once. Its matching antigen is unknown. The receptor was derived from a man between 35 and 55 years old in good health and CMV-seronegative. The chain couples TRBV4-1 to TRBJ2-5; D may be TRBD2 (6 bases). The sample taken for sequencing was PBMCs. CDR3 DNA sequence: TGCGCCAGCAGCCATGCACCGGGACTGCAAGAGACCCAGTACTTC. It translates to CASSHAPGLQETQYF.